This TCR beta chain was captured in a study of shared clonotypes between healthy human individuals. Study findings and constraints: The study's rarefaction showed incomplete sorted-subset sequencing despite large depth.

Investigators divided CD4+ cells into CD45RA+ naive and CD45RA-negative memory subsets. CDR1 and CDR2 from the germline V gene are SGHAT and FQNNGV. Trimming took 0 bases from V and 0 from J, leaving 9 bases between them. The CDR3 covers 17 residues. Regarding this clone: What it binds is not known.

The table came from immunoSEQ multiplex PCR; TCRdb's copy has only in-frame clones and leaves some out. The sample includes around 2.3 million clones, approximately 96% of them seen just once. Sequencing was carried out using naive CD4+ T cells sorted from blood. The subset: CD45RA+ positively selected. The TCR sequence derives from a man between 18 and 29 years old in good health. The chain carries TRBV11-2 and TRBJ2-6; possible D gene TRBD1, 6 bases. CDR3 bases: TGTGCCAGCAGCTTAGAAACAGGGTCCTCTGGGGCCAACGTCCTGACTTTC. The encoded protein is CASSLETGSSGANVLTF. The full variable domain, rest sourced from reference TRBV11-2 and TRBJ2-6, is EAGVAQSPRYKIIEKRQSVAFWCNPISGHATLYWYQQILGQGPKLLIQFQNNGVVDDSQLPKDRFSAERLKGVDSTLKIQPAKLEDSAVYLCASSLETGSSGANVLTFGAGSRLTVL.